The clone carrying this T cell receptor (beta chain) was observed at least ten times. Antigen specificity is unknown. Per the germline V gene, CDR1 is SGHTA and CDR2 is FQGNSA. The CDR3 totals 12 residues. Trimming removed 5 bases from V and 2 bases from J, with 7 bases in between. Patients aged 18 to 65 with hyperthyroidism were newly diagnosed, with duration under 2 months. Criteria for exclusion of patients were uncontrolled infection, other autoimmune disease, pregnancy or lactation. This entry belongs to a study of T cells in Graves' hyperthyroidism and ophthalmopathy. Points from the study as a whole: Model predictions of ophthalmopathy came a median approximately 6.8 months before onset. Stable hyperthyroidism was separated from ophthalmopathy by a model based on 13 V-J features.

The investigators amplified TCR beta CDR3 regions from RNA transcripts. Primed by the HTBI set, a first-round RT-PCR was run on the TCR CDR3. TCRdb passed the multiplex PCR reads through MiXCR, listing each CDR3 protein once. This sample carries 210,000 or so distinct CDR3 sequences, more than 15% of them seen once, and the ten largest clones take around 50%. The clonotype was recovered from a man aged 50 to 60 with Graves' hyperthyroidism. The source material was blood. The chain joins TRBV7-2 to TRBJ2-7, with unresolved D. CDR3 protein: CASSARTYEQYF. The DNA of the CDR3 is TGTGCCAGCAGCGCCCGAACCTACGAGCAGTACTTC. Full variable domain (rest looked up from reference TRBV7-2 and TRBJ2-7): GAGVSQSPSNKVTEKGKDVELRCDPISGHTALYWYRQSLGQGLEFLIYFQGNSAPDKSGLPSDRFSAERTGGSVSTLTIQRTQQEDSAVYLCASSARTYEQYFGPGTRLTVT.